This T cell receptor beta chain was recovered during a study of early T cells in non-severe SARS-CoV-2 infection. A single record per CDR3 protein comes from TCRdb applying MiXCR to the 5' RACE reads. Of some 50,000 distinct CDR3 sequences in the sample, roughly 5.3% were seen once. This CDR3 is built from 14 residues. Germline-derived CDR1 and CDR2 are MGHRA and YSYEKL. V was clipped by 3 bases and J by 4 bases, with 10 bases between them. This clonotype was seen many times. The gene calls are TRBV4-1 and TRBJ1-5; D is uncertain. The clonotype comes from an adult who was a healthcare worker with PCR-confirmed SARS-CoV-2 infection or an uninfected control (not recorded which). What was sequenced was whole blood. The CDR3 here is CASSQQVRNQPQHF. CDR3 in DNA: TGCGCCAGCAGCCAGCAAGTTAGGAATCAGCCCCAGCATTTT.